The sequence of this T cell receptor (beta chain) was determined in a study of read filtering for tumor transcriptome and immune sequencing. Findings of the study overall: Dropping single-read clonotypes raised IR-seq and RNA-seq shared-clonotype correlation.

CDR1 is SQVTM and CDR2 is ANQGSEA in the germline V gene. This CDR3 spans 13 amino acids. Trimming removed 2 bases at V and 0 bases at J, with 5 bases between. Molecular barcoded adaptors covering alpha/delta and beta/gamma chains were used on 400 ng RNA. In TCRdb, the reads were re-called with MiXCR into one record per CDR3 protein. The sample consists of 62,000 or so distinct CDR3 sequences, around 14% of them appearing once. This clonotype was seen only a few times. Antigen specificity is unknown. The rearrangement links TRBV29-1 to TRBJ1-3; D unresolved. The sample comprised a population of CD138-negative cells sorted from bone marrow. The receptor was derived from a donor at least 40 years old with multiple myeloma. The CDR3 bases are TGCAGCGTTGAAAAGGCCTCTGGAAACACCATATATTTT. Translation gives CSVEKASGNTIYF.